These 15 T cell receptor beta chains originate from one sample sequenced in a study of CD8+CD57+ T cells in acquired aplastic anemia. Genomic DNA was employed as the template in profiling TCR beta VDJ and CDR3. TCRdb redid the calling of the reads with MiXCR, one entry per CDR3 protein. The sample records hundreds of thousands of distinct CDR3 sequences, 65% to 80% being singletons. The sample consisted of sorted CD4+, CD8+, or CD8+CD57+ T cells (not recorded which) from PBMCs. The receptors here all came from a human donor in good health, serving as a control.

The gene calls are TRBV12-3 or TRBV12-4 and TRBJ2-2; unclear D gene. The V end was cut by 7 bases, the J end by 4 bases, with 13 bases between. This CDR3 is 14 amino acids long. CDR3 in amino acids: CASIHNTTTGELFF. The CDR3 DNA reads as TGTGCCAGCATCCACAACACGACCACCGGGGAGCTGTTTTTT.

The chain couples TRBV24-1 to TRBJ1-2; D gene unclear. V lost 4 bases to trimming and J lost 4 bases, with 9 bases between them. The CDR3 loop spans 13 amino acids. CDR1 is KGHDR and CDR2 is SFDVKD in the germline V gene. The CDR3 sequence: CATSDRRAYGYTF. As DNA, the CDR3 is TGTGCCACCAGTGACCGCCGGGCCTATGGCTACACCTTC.

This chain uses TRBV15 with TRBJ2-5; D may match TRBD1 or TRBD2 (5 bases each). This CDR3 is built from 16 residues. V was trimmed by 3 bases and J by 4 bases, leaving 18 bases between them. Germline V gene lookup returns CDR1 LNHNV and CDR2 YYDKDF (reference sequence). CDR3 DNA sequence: TGTGCCACCAGCAGGGAGATGGGTGGGGGTCGAGAGACCCAGTACTTC. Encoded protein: CATSREMGGGRETQYF.

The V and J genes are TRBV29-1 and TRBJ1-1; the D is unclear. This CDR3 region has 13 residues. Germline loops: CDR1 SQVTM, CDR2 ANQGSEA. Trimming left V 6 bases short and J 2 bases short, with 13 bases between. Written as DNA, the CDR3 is TGCAGCGTCGAACCGGATTCAAACACTGAAGCTTTCTTT. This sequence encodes CSVEPDSNTEAFF.

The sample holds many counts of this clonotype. The CDR3 coding sequence is TGTGCCAGCAGCCCCAACCCCCCTCGCGAGCAGTACTTC. It is translated as CASSPNPPREQYF. This rearrangement joins TRBV7-2 to TRBJ2-7; D not certain. Trimming stripped 5 bases from V and 6 bases from J, with 14 bases between. The CDR3 length is 13 residues. Germline-derived CDR1 and CDR2 are SGHTA and FQGNSA.

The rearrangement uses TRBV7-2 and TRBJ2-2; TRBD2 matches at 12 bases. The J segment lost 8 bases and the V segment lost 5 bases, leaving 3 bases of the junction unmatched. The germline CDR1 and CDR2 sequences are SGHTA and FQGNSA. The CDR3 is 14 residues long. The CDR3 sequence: CASSPGTSGGELFF. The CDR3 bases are TGTGCCAGCAGCCCCGGGACTAGCGGGGGGGAGCTGTTTTTT.

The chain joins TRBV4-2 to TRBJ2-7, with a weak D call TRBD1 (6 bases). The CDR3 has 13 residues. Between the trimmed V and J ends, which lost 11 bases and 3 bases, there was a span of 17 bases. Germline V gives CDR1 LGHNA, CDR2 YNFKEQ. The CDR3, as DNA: TGTGCCGGGGGCTTAGATCGGGACTACGAGCAGTACTTC. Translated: CAGGLDRDYEQYF.

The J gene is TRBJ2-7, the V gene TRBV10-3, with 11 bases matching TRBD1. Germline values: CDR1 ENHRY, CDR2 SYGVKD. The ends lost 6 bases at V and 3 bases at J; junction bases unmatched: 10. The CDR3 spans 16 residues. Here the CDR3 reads CAIRSPGQGDRYEQYF. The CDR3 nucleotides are TGTGCCATCAGATCTCCGGGACAGGGGGACCGCTACGAGCAGTACTTC.

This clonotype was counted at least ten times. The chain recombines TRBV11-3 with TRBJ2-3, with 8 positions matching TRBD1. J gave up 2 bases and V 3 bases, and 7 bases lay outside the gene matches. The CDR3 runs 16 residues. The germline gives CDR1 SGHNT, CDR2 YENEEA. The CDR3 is CASSLDGQGYTDTQYF. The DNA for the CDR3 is TGTGCCAGCAGCTTGGACGGACAGGGATACACAGATACGCAGTATTTT.

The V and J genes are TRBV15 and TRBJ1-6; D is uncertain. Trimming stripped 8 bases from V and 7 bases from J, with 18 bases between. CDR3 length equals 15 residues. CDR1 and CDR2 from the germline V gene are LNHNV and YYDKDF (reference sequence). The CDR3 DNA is TGTGCCACCGCCACTCGGGCGACTAGGAATTCACCCCTCCACTTT. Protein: CATATRATRNSPLHF.

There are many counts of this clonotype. CDR3 nucleotides: TGTGCCAGCAGCTTACCTTCAGGGGGAGGCTACACCTTC. This codes for CASSLPSGGGYTF. This rearrangement joins TRBV13 to TRBJ1-2; 7 bases fit TRBD1. V lost 2 bases, J lost 8 bases, and 5 bases stayed unmatched. The CDR3 has 13 residues. CDR1 and CDR2 (germline): PRHDT, FYEKMQ (reference sequence).

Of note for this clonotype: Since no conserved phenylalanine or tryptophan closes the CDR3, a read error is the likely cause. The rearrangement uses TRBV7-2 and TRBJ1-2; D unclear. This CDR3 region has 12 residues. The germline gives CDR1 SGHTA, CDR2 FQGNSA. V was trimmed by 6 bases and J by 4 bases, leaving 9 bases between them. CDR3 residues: CASRREGYGYTY. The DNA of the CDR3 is TGTGCCAGCAGGCGAGAGGGCTATGGCTACACCTAC.

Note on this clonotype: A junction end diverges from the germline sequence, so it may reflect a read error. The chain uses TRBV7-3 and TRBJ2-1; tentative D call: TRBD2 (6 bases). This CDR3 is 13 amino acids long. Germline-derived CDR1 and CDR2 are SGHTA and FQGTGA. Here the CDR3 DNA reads TGCGCCAGCAGCCAAGGGGCGGGGTATGAGCAGTTCTTC. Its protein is CASSQGAGYEQFF.

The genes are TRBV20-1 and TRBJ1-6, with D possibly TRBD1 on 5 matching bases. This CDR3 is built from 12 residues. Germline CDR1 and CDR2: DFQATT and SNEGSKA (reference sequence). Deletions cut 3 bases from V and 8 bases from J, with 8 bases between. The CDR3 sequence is CSASRVDSPLHF. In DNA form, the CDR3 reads TGCAGTGCTAGCAGGGTGGATTCACCCCTCCACTTT.

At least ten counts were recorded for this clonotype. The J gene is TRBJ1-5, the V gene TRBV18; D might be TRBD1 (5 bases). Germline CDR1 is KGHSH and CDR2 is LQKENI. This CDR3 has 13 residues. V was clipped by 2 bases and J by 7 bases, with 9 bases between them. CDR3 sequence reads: CASSPGEGQPQHF. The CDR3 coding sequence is TGTGCCAGCTCACCAGGGGAGGGGCAGCCCCAGCATTTT.